A single sample gave rise to the 6 T cell receptor beta chains below, sequenced in a study of blood T cell repertoires in COVID-19. Using immunoSEQ multiplex PCR, the repertoire was profiled, and TCRdb retains in-frame clones only, with some absent. The sample gives about 220,000 clones, approximately 85% of which show up once; about 2.5% is in the top ten. The material sequenced was peripheral blood. The source of these receptors is a woman aged 70 to 79 with COVID-19, enrolled during active disease.

J is TRBJ1-5 and V is TRBV12-5; D is unresolved. Looked up from germline, CDR1 is LGHNT and CDR2 is FRNRAP. This CDR3 contains 17 residues. V lost 0 bases and J 0 bases, leaving 12 bases between the germline ends. CDR3 protein: CASGLVQFGDSNQPQHF. The CDR3, as DNA: TGTGCTAGTGGTTTGGTACAATTCGGAGATAGCAATCAGCCCCAGCATTTT.

The chain employs TRBV5-1 and TRBJ2-1; 13 positions match TRBD2. After removal of 2 bases from V and 5 bases from J, the junction contained 4 bases not matched to a gene. In germline, CDR1 is SGHRS, CDR2 YFSETQ. The CDR3 has 16 amino acids. This CDR3 reads CASSLHGTSGDNEQFF. Here the CDR3 DNA reads TGCGCCAGCAGCTTACACGGGACTAGCGGGGACAATGAGCAGTTCTTC.

V and J are TRBV19 and TRBJ1-1; TRBD1 matches at 8 bases. CDR1 LNHDA and CDR2 SQIVND come from the germline V gene (reference sequence). The CDR3 sequence is 14 residues long. V gave up 4 bases and J gave up 4 bases; unmatched junction bases: 5. The CDR3 here is CASSNIQGVTEAFF. DNA of the CDR3: TGTGCCAGTAGTAATATACAGGGGGTCACTGAAGCTTTCTTT.

Only a few counts were recorded for this clone. In DNA form, the CDR3 reads TGTGCCAGCACCCTGAGGGAGAGCTCCTATAATTCACCCCTCCACTTT. Translation: CASTLRESSYNSPLHF. The rearrangement links TRBV5-6 to TRBJ1-6; no clear D gene. The V gene lost 6 bases and the J gene lost 0 bases, with 13 bases spanning the gap. This CDR3 is built from 16 residues. The germline V gene has CDR1 SGHDT and CDR2 YYEEEE.

CDR3 nucleotides: TGTGCTAGTGGTTTGCAGGGCCCCTACGAGCAGTACTTC. Residues: CASGLQGPYEQYF. V usage is TRBV12-5 and J usage is TRBJ2-7, with a possible D match to TRBD1 (5 bases). The germline V gene has CDR1 LGHNT and CDR2 FRNRAP. V was trimmed by 2 bases and J by 2 bases, leaving 7 bases between them. This CDR3 contains 13 residues.

In this sample, this clone turned up once. The gene calls are TRBV2 and TRBJ2-6; no firm D call. Germline V gene lookup returns CDR1 SNHLY and CDR2 FYNNEI. CDR3 size: 16 residues. Trimming left V 2 bases short and J 4 bases short, with 12 bases between. CDR3 residues: CASSENAAAGANVLTF. CDR3 in DNA: TGTGCCAGCAGTGAAAACGCCGCGGCGGGGGCCAACGTCCTGACTTTC.